A single sample is the source of the 27 T cell receptor beta chains below, sequenced in a study of blood T cells in healthy people across ages. Through a sample-barcoded 5' primer and a J-beta primer mix, a second PCR was run for 7 to 11 cycles. TCRdb re-called the 5' RACE reads through MiXCR, storing one row per CDR3 protein. In the table there are about 1,800,000 distinct CDR3 sequences, 28% of which are singletons. Sequencing was carried out using blood. These receptors all stem from a woman aged 25 to 45 in good health.

This clonotype has ten or more counts. V gene TRBV5-1 combines with J gene TRBJ2-7, with TRBD1 matching 9 bases. Germline CDR1 reads SGHRS; CDR2 reads YFSETQ. This CDR3 is built from 16 residues. J was trimmed by 1 base and V by 4 bases; bases with no gene match: 9. CDR3 amino acids: CASSVSQGALSYEQYF. The CDR3, as DNA: TGCGCCAGCAGCGTATCACAGGGGGCGCTTTCCTACGAGCAGTACTTC. Looking up the rest from reference TRBV5-1 and TRBJ2-7 gives the full variable domain: KAGVTQTPRYLIKTRGQQVTLSCSPISGHRSVSWYQQTPGQGLQFLFEYFSETQRNKGNFPGRFSGRQFSNSRSEMNVSTLELGDSALYLCASSVSQGALSYEQYFGPGTRLTVT.

This clonotype was recorded once. A read error may be the cause here, since a much bigger clone is one base away. The CDR3 carries no conserved terminal phenylalanine or tryptophan, so it likely arises from a read error. For the CDR3, the DNA is TGTGCCAGACCCACGGGACAGACCTGCTATGGCTACACCGTC. As protein: CARPTGQTCYGYTV. V is TRBV5-3 and J is TRBJ1-2; the match to TRBD1 covers 7 bases. TRBV5-3 is recorded as an ORF, its role being uncertain. Trimming removed 7 bases from V and 4 bases from J; junction bases left unmatched: 10. This CDR3 has 14 amino acids.

This chain uses TRBV6-5 with TRBJ1-2; D possibly corresponds to TRBD1 (6 bases). Germline lookup yields CDR1 MNHEY and CDR2 SVGAGI. The V end was cut by 2 bases, the J end by 3 bases, with 19 bases between. The CDR3 loop spans 17 amino acids. The CDR3 here is CASSYAPPTGSDYGYTF. DNA for the CDR3: TGTGCCAGCAGTTACGCCCCTCCTACAGGGTCGGACTATGGCTACACCTTC.

The rearrangement uses TRBV5-1 and TRBJ1-1, with D unclear. Trimming cost V 3 bases and J 1 base, with 19 bases left between them. Germline CDR1 reads SGHRS; CDR2 reads YFSETQ. The CDR3 sequence is 17 residues long. CDR3 sequence: CASSSRPGFVSNTEAFF. DNA for the CDR3: TGCGCCAGCAGCTCCCGCCCCGGGTTTGTATCGAACACTGAAGCTTTCTTT.

The chain uses TRBV18 and TRBJ2-2; 11 positions agree with TRBD2. This CDR3 spans 16 amino acids. V shed 6 bases, J shed 3 bases, and the junction held 6 bases outside the gene matches. Per the germline V gene, CDR1 is KGHSH and CDR2 is LQKENI. Written as DNA, the CDR3 is TGTGCCAGCTCCTACACTAGCGGGAGATACACCGGGGAGCTGTTTTTT. This translates into CASSYTSGRYTGELFF.

The chain recombines TRBV4-3 with TRBJ1-6; the D is unclear. The germline V and J ends were trimmed by 0 bases and 0 bases, with 9 bases remaining between them. Germline V CDR1 and CDR2: LGHNA, YSLEER. The CDR3 has 17 amino acids. CDR3 nucleotide sequence: TGCGCCAGCAGCCAAGATGCGTTGAGCTCCTATAATTCACCCCTCCACTTT. Its translation: CASSQDALSSYNSPLHF.

V gene TRBV19 combines with J gene TRBJ2-5, with D unresolved. Per the germline V gene, CDR1 is LNHDA and CDR2 is SQIVND (reference sequence). This CDR3 has 16 residues. V lost 4 bases and J 2 bases, leaving 17 bases between the germline ends. The CDR3 loop reads CASSTGDGRTQETQYF. CDR3 nucleotide sequence: TGTGCCAGTAGTACCGGAGATGGTCGTACGCAAGAGACCCAGTACTTC. Full variable domain (rest looked up from reference TRBV19 and TRBJ2-5): DGGITQSPKYLFRKEGQNVTLSCEQNLNHDAMYWYRQDPGQGLRLIYYSQIVNDFQKGDIAEGYSVSREKKESFPLTVTSAQKNPTAFYLCASSTGDGRTQETQYFGPGTRLLVL.

J is TRBJ1-2 and V is TRBV20-1; D uncertain. The CDR3 has 12 residues. Germline V gene lookup returns CDR1 DFQATT and CDR2 SNEGSKA (reference sequence). V dropped 6 bases and J dropped 8 bases, with 16 bases sitting between them. CDR3 sequence: CSASDEGYGYTF. The CDR3 coding sequence is TGCAGTGCAAGCGATGAGGGATACGGCTACACCTTC.

About this clonotype itself: The conserved phenylalanine or tryptophan is not found at the CDR3 terminus, so this likely reflects a read error. The rearrangement uses TRBV6-6 and TRBJ2-1; the D is unclear. The CDR3 sequence is 14 residues long. V shed 3 bases and J shed 3 bases, with 9 bases lying between them. Germline V gene lookup returns CDR1 MNHNY and CDR2 SVGAGI (reference sequence). The CDR3 loop is CASSYADNYNEQFY. In DNA form, the CDR3 reads TGTGCCAGCAGTTATGCCGACAACTACAATGAGCAGTTCTAC.

This clonotype was seen ten or more times. The CDR3, as DNA: TGCAGTGCTCCCGGGACTAGCAGGCGTTACGAGCAGTACTTC. It encodes CSAPGTSRRYEQYF. The rearrangement links TRBV20-1 to TRBJ2-7, with 9 positions matching TRBD2. The CDR3 sequence is 14 residues long. In germline, CDR1 is DFQATT, CDR2 SNEGSKA (reference sequence). The trim removed 5 bases at V and 4 bases at J, leaving 9 bases unmatched.

This clonotype was observed at least ten times. This chain uses TRBV9 with TRBJ2-7, with a weak D call TRBD1 (6 bases). CDR3 length equals 14 residues. V was trimmed by 3 bases and J by 3 bases, leaving 13 bases between them. The germline gives CDR1 SGDLS, CDR2 YYNGEE. The CDR3 sequence is CASSERGRDYEQYF. The DNA of the CDR3 is TGTGCCAGCAGCGAGAGGGGGAGAGACTACGAGCAGTACTTC.

Ten or more counts support this clonotype. The V gene is TRBV6-6, the J gene TRBJ2-3; D is unclear. V gave up 2 bases and J gave up 2 bases, with 5 bases separating them. CDR3 length: 13 amino acids. Germline CDR1 and CDR2: MNHNY and SVGAGI (reference sequence). The CDR3 is CASSYRFTDTQYF. In nucleotides, the CDR3 is TGTGCCAGCAGTTACAGGTTCACAGATACGCAGTATTTT.

This clonotype was observed a handful of times. The CDR3: CSVGRAGGRTDTQYF. The DNA of the CDR3 is TGCAGCGTAGGTAGAGCGGGAGGCCGCACAGATACGCAGTATTTT. V usage is TRBV29-1 and J usage is TRBJ2-3, with 9 bases identical to TRBD2. V dropped 6 bases and J dropped 1; count of bases not matched to a gene: 8. This CDR3 spans 15 amino acids. Germline-derived CDR1 and CDR2 are SQVTM and ANQGSEA.

This clonotype appeared many times. The chain has TRBV6-6 and TRBJ2-5; possibly TRBD2 for D (6 bases). CDR1 is MNHNY, CDR2 SVGAGI, per germline (reference sequence). This CDR3 contains 15 residues. Trimming shortened V by 6 bases and J by 2 bases, and 16 bases separated the two germline ends. Written as DNA, the CDR3 is TGTGCCAGCAGGAAGGGACTCCTCGCACAAGAGACCCAGTACTTC. Amino acid sequence: CASRKGLLAQETQYF.

V gene TRBV7-2 combines with J gene TRBJ1-6; no firm D call. Trimming cost V 5 bases and J 10 bases, with 18 bases left between them. Looked up from germline, CDR1 is SGHTA and CDR2 is FQGNSA. There are 15 residues in the CDR3. As DNA, the CDR3 is TGTGCCAGCAGCCCTCGGAGTGGAGGTTGGTCACCCCTCCACTTT. Translated: CASSPRSGGWSPLHF.

The sample holds one count of this clonotype. This rearrangement joins TRBV20-1 to TRBJ1-6; a weak D match, TRBD1 (5 bases). V lost 1 base to trimming and J lost 7 bases, with 17 bases between them. This CDR3 is built from 16 residues. Per the germline V gene, CDR1 is DFQATT and CDR2 is SNEGSKA (reference sequence). The chain's CDR3 is CSARASCLRDNSPLHF. The CDR3 DNA follows: TGCAGTGCTAGAGCCTCGTGCCTCAGGGACAATTCACCCCTCCACTTT.

V is TRBV20-1 and J is TRBJ1-2, with D perhaps matching TRBD1 (5 bases). The germline V gene encodes CDR1 DFQATT and CDR2 SNEGSKA (reference sequence). Trimming pared 0 bases from V and 2 bases from J, leaving 10 bases between. CDR3 size: 14 residues. The CDR3 coding sequence is TGCAGTGCTAGAGATCTCAGGGCAAACTATGGCTACACCTTC. It codes for CSARDLRANYGYTF.

J is TRBJ2-1 and V is TRBV4-3, with D possibly being TRBD2 (5 bases). Trimming stripped 4 bases from V and 7 bases from J, with 14 bases between. Germline V gives CDR1 LGHNA, CDR2 YSLEER. The CDR3 contains 14 residues. The CDR3 sequence: CASSRTEGRNEQFF. CDR3 sequence (DNA): TGCGCCAGCAGCCGAACAGAGGGTAGGAATGAGCAGTTCTTC.

The gene calls are TRBV20-1 and TRBJ2-7, with 11 bases identical to TRBD2. This CDR3 contains 18 residues. J gave up 4 bases and V 3 bases, and 17 bases lay outside the gene matches. Germline V lookup: CDR1 DFQATT, CDR2 SNEGSKA (reference sequence). The CDR3 protein is CSARAGQFSGRAIYEQYF. CDR3 nucleotides: TGCAGTGCTAGGGCCGGACAATTTAGCGGGAGGGCCATATACGAGCAGTACTTC.

Comment on this clonotype: A much larger clone lies one base from this, so it may be a read error. The genes are TRBV10-2 and TRBJ1-5; D is uncertain. V lost 6 bases, J lost 7 bases, and 13 bases lay in between. CDR3 length: 13 residues. Germline V gives CDR1 WSHSY, CDR2 SAAADI. DNA of the CDR3: TGCGCCAGCAGGGTGGGATTCGGGCAGCCCCAGCATTTT. Its translation: CASRVGFGQPQHF.

The chain links TRBV24-1 to TRBJ2-2, with D uncertain. The CDR3 covers 18 residues. Germline loops: CDR1 KGHDR, CDR2 SFDVKD. V was clipped by 2 bases and J by 6 bases, with 21 bases between them. In DNA, the CDR3 is TGTGCCACCAGTGATTCTGTACGCGCAGAGCCTAGGGCCGGGGAGCTGTTTTTT. Translating gives CATSDSVRAEPRAGELFF.

This clonotype has just a few counts. A junction boundary mismatches the germline segment, possibly from a read error. This CDR3 is CASNLDRTDSYEQYF. In DNA, the CDR3 is TGCGCCAGCAACTTGGACAGGACCGACTCCTACGAGCAGTACTTC. This sequence joins TRBV5-1 and TRBJ2-7; 7 positions agree with TRBD1. The CDR3 sequence is 15 residues long. From germline, CDR1 is SGHRS and CDR2 YFSETQ.

A word on this clonotype: This sequence may be a read error, since a much larger clone differs from it by one base. The chain links TRBV5-1 to TRBJ2-1; no clear D. V was pared by 3 bases and J by 10 bases, with 8 bases between. Germline V gives CDR1 SGHRS, CDR2 YFSETQ. The CDR3 totals 11 residues. CDR3 region: CASSYLEEQFF. Written as DNA, the CDR3 is TGCGCCAGCAGCTACCTAGAAGAGCAGTTCTTC.

This clonotype was observed a handful of times. The chain employs TRBV10-2 and TRBJ2-1; 11 nucleotides align to TRBD2. This CDR3 region has 15 residues. With V trimmed by 3 bases and J by 8 bases, 6 bases remained unmatched. In germline, CDR1 is WSHSY, CDR2 SAAADI. CDR3 DNA sequence: TGCGCCAGCAGTGACTCGGGACTAGCGGTTTATGAGCAGTTCTTC. This encodes CASSDSGLAVYEQFF.

The CDR3 nucleotides are TGCGCCAGCAGCTTGGAGCCGGGGGTGGATACGCAGTATTTT. It specifies CASSLEPGVDTQYF. The chain is built from TRBV5-1 and TRBJ2-3, with D maybe TRBD2 (6 bases). CDR1 SGHRS and CDR2 YFSETQ come from the germline V gene. The CDR3 loop spans 14 amino acids. The ends were cut back, 0 bases at V and 6 bases at J, with 11 bases in the middle.

The chain has TRBV7-9 and TRBJ2-3; D is unresolved. The germline V gene encodes CDR1 SEHNR and CDR2 FQNEAQ (reference sequence). Trimming removed 5 bases from V and 0 bases from J, with 12 bases in between. The CDR3 has 15 amino acids. The CDR3 loop reads CASSRPTLSTDTQYF. CDR3 DNA: TGTGCCAGCAGCCGCCCTACGCTTAGCACAGATACGCAGTATTTT.

This clonotype was seen only a few times. V gene TRBV6-2 or TRBV6-3 combines with J gene TRBJ2-7, with 12 bases aligning to TRBD2. This CDR3 has 14 amino acids. Per germline, CDR1 MNHEY and CDR2 SVGEGT. V lost 8 bases and J lost 2; bases outside the gene matches: 4. The CDR3 protein is CASGTSGSTYEQYF. The CDR3 region has the DNA TGTGCCAGCGGGACTAGCGGGTCTACCTACGAGCAGTACTTC.